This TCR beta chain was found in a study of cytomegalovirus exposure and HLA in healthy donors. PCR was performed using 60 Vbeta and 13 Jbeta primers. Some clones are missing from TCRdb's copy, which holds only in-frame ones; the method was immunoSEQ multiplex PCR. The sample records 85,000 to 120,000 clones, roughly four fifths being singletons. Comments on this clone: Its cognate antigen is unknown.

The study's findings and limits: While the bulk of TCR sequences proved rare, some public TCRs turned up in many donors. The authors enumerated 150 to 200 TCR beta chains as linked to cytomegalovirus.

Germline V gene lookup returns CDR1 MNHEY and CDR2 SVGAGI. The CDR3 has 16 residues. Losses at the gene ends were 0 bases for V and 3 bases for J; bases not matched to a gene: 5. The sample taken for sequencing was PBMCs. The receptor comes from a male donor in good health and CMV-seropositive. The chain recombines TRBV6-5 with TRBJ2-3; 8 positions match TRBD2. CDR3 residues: CASSYSSGGMTDTQYF. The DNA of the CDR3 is TGTGCCAGCAGTTACTCGAGCGGGGGCATGACAGATACGCAGTATTTT.